This TCR beta chain originates from a study of cytomegalovirus exposure and HLA in healthy donors. PCR used 60 Vbeta primers and 13 Jbeta primers. In the original processing: A follow-up analysis tallied tens of millions of unique TCR beta chains, about 11 million shared. The protocol was immunoSEQ multiplex PCR, while the TCRdb copy is restricted to in-frame clones and leaves out a portion. V, J and clone size were drawn from that table, and D and trimming were deduced from the DNA. This sample yields 75,000 to 100,000 clones, of which 60% to 75% are seen a single time; roughly 3% belongs to the top ten. The study, taken as a whole, reports: In a later analysis, donors in an Asian-associated ancestry cluster reportedly had fewer N-insertions in productive TCRs than the cohort mean. A later examination showed that TCR association rates differed by HLA locus, with DRB1 most and HLA-C fewest. Clonal expansion was found to be greater in HLA-associated TCR beta chains than in equally common others in a later analysis.

Germline V gene lookup returns CDR1 SGHAT and CDR2 FQNNGV. CDR3 length: 13 residues. Deletions cut 7 bases from V and 5 bases from J, with 14 bases between. This clone turned up a few times. Its antigen is still unknown. Sequenced input: PBMCs. This TCR derives from a man between 60 and 75 years old in good health and CMV-seronegative. V is TRBV11-2 and J is TRBJ1-2; D unclear. CDR3 bases: TGTGCCAGCACCAAAAACACGGGGTATGGCTACACCTTC. Translating it yields CASTKNTGYGYTF.